This TCR beta chain was sequenced for a study of T cells in Graves' hyperthyroidism and ophthalmopathy (dated by TCRdb to about 2019). Study-wide context: Peripheral blood samples were taken at initial diagnosis, before any treatment was given. To identify distinguishing TCR V-J signatures, a discovery cohort of 100 patients was used, comprising 40 to 45 with Graves' ophthalmopathy and some 60 with stable Graves' hyperthyroidism. Whether ophthalmopathy could be predicted prospectively was tested in an independent validation cohort made up of 18 hyperthyroidism patients plus 17 patients who later progressed to ophthalmopathy. The 100 discovery patients were randomly split 7:3 into training and test sets. In addition, the study compared T-cell repertoires in thyroid tissue and in blood from about 6 Graves' hyperthyroidism patients. After blood sampling, hyperthyroidism patients were treated with methimazole at a starting dose of 30 mg daily, and ophthalmopathy patients were treated with high-dose intravenous methylprednisolone. According to the paper, TCR Vbeta CDR3 sequencing was carried out on over 130 peripheral blood samples, which came from approximately 41 ophthalmopathy, around 74 hyperthyroidism and roughly 17 progressor patients.

Ophthalmopathy patients had moderately to severely active disease, with a Clinical Activity Score of 3 or more, a NOSPECS grade of 4 or more, and a disease duration of less than 3 months. The study excluded patients with uncontrolled infections, other autoimmune diseases, pregnancy or lactation. Diagnoses relied on clinical symptoms, serum thyroxine and TRAb, thyroid ultrasound and orbital computed tomography. Ficoll-Paque density gradient centrifugation was used to isolate PBMCs from approximately 10 ml of fresh peripheral blood. Total RNA was extracted using Trizol reagent, and RNA quality was assessed on an Agilent 2100 Bioanalyzer. The junction shows trimming of 1 base on V and 8 bases on J, and the gene matches do not reach 9 bases of it. The germline V gene (reference sequence) provides CDR1 LNHNV and CDR2 YYDKDF. CDR3 length: 16 amino acids, cysteine to phenylalanine. Here the CDR3 DNA is all that survives: 48 bases in frame from base 1.

What the work shows at the level of the full study, not this receptor alone: Sample size was not statistically predetermined, and investigators were not blinded to group allocation. Most expanded thyroid clonotypes (frequency above 0.001) were also found in blood, which suggests that blood repertoires may mirror thyroid immune responses. In cross-validation, a model built on a 13 V-J signature told ophthalmopathy apart from stable hyperthyroidism with 85% to 90% sensitivity and about 81% specificity, and in testing the same model reached 80%/75%. In validation, the model predicted progression to ophthalmopathy a median of 6.5 months before onset, with about 67% sensitivity and 72.22% specificity.

As for this clonotype: Its antigen has not been determined. Within one base of it there is no much larger clone, and no base qualities were kept.

The TCR beta CDR3 regions were amplified from the RNA transcripts. The TCR CDR3 was subjected to a first round of RT-PCR using the HTBI primer set and the Qiagen OneStep RT-PCR kit. The libraries were constructed in a second round of multiplex PCR and then size-selected and purified. Sequencing of the libraries was done on an Illumina HiSeq2000 using paired-end 100 bp reads. In the source study's methods: SOAPnuke was used to process the raw data, removing reads that contained adapters or uncalled bases, had a mean Phred below 15, or lacked an exact match to the constant primer or identifier. High-quality paired reads were merged using COPE v1.2.5, and each unique nucleotide sequence was defined as a clonotype. MiTCR v1.1 was used to align clonotypes to the IMGT TRBV, TRBD and TRBJ reference segments. The analysis included only V-J combinations with a frequency above 0.0001, which together covered 99% to 99.2% of the repertoires. A TCS score was defined as the ratio of F50 (clonal expansion) to E x V (chaos), with BLOSUM62-based TCRdist applied between CDR3 peptides within each V-J. Welch's t-statistics and random forest reduced fewer than 550 V-J features to 10 to 15, which were used in a naive Bayes classifier (R e1071). Thyroid-blood repertoire similarity was quantified with the Morisita-Horn index. The public reads were reanalyzed by TCRdb: fastp trimming at Q25, MiXCR alignment, in-frame beta chains only. Identical CDR3 proteins give one entry, which carries the most common genes and DNA. The V and J calls and clone size come from TCRdb's table, not from the authors' own analysis. The sample table lists about 610,000 distinct CDR3 sequences, roughly 14% of them with a count of one. The top ten constitute over 3.5% of the sample.

This chain joins TRBV15 to TRBJ2-2, with 8 central nucleotides matching TRBD2. The clonotype was recovered from a woman in her 40s with Graves' ophthalmopathy. The sequencing sample was made of blood. This receptor has the CDR3 CATSRGAAGVQGELFF. DNA sequence: TGTGCCACCAGCAGAGGGGCAGCGGGAGTTCAGGGGGAGCTGTTTTTT.